One and the same sample provided the 11 T cell receptor beta chains below, sequenced in a study of blood T cell repertoires in COVID-19. Clones were sequenced by immunoSEQ multiplex PCR, and TCRdb holds only the in-frame ones, with some missing. The sample lists about 260,000 clones, about 81% occurring once. Sequencing was carried out using PBMCs or T cells enriched from blood (not recorded which). The receptors stem from a man younger than 45 with acute COVID-19.

This chain links TRBV5-1 with TRBJ1-4; 9 bases match TRBD1. Looked up from germline, CDR1 is SGHRS and CDR2 is YFSETQ. J was trimmed by 8 bases and V by 3 bases; bases with no gene match: 8. This CDR3 contains 15 residues. This chain's CDR3 is CASSSEPTGGEKLFF. The CDR3 nucleotides are TGCGCCAGCAGCTCAGAGCCGACAGGGGGAGAAAAACTGTTTTTT.

The chain couples TRBV6-5 to TRBJ1-2; the D is unclear. The CDR3 has 13 amino acids. Germline V gene data show CDR1 as MNHEY and CDR2 as SVGAGI. The ends were cut back, 6 bases at V and 2 bases at J, with 10 bases in the middle. CDR3 region: CASRKSENYGYTF. CDR3 coding DNA: TGTGCCAGCAGGAAGTCAGAAAACTATGGCTACACCTTC.

The V call is TRBV4-1, the J call TRBJ1-3, with D possibly TRBD1 on 5 matching bases. Per the germline V gene, CDR1 is MGHRA and CDR2 is YSYEKL. This CDR3 region has 14 residues. Trimming stripped 1 base from V and 5 bases from J, with 9 bases between. For the CDR3, the DNA is TGCGCCAGCAGCCAAGGGGGCAGTAGAAACACCATATATTTT. This encodes CASSQGGSRNTIYF.

This chain joins TRBV2 and TRBJ2-4; TRBD2 matches 7 bases. CDR1 is SNHLY and CDR2 is FYNNEI in the germline V gene. Unmatched junction bases numbered 12, after V lost 5 bases and J lost 8 bases. This CDR3 contains 15 residues. The CDR3 protein is CASSLATGTMDIQYF. In DNA, the CDR3 is TGTGCCAGCAGTTTAGCTACTGGGACTATGGACATTCAGTACTTC.

The gene calls are TRBV10-3 and TRBJ2-7; a possible D gene is TRBD2 (6 bases). V was pared by 10 bases and J by 0 bases, with 16 bases between. The CDR3 runs to 14 residues. The germline V gene encodes CDR1 ENHRY and CDR2 SYGVKD. The CDR3 nucleotides are TGTGCCACCACTAGCTCCCACAGCTCCTACGAGCAGTACGTC. This sequence encodes CATTSSHSSYEQYV.

The V gene is TRBV29-1, the J gene TRBJ1-2; D unclear. Germline V lookup: CDR1 SQVTM, CDR2 ANQGSEA. This CDR3 is built from 14 residues. V was trimmed by 7 bases and J by 6 bases, leaving 21 bases between them. CDR3 residues: CSAGPSDMVDGYTF. For the CDR3, the DNA is TGCAGCGCTGGCCCCTCCGACATGGTCGATGGCTACACCTTC. The full variable domain, in which reference TRBV29-1 and TRBJ1-2 provide the parts outside the CDR3, is SAVISQKPSRDICQRGTSLTIQCQVDSQVTMMFWYRQQPGQSLTLIATANQGSEATYESGFVIDKFPISRPNLTFSTLTVSNMSPEDSSIYLCSAGPSDMVDGYTFGSGTRLTVV.

This chain joins TRBV7-2 and TRBJ2-7, with D hard to call. Per the germline V gene, CDR1 is SGHTA and CDR2 is FQGNSA. Trimming took 3 bases from V and 5 from J, leaving 11 bases between them. The CDR3 totals 13 residues. CDR3 sequence (DNA): TGTGCCAGCAGCTTCGACAAGCAACACGAGCAGTACGTC. It yields the protein CASSFDKQHEQYV.

The rearrangement uses TRBV5-1 and TRBJ2-5; D might be TRBD1 (5 bases). In germline, CDR1 is SGHRS, CDR2 YFSETQ. V was trimmed by 2 bases and J by 5 bases, leaving 10 bases between them. CDR3 size: 13 residues. CDR3 bases: TGCGCCAGCAGCTTCGCAGGGAAGGAGACCCAGTACTTC. The encoded protein is CASSFAGKETQYF.

The chain is built from TRBV28 and TRBJ1-3; TRBD1 might be the D (5 bases). CDR1 MDHEN and CDR2 SYDVKM come from the germline V gene. The CDR3 is made up of 16 amino acids. The germline V and J ends were trimmed by 3 bases and 8 bases, with 20 bases remaining between them. The CDR3 region has the DNA TGTGCCAGCAGTTTTCCGGGGCGGGGGGTCATTGACACCATATATTTT. As protein: CASSFPGRGVIDTIYF.

The chain combines TRBV30 with TRBJ2-5; D may be TRBD2 (5 bases). CDR1 GTSNPN and CDR2 SVGIG come from the germline V gene (reference sequence). CDR3 size: 14 residues. The V end was cut by 2 bases, the J end by 5 bases, with 15 bases between. The CDR3 coding sequence is TGTGCCTGGAGTACGGGTGCGGGTATGGAGACCCAGTACTTC. The encoded protein is CAWSTGAGMETQYF.

This chain links TRBV6-5 with TRBJ2-1; no clear D. The CDR3 length is 13 residues. The germline V gene encodes CDR1 MNHEY and CDR2 SVGAGI. Trimming left V 2 bases short and J 8 bases short, with 10 bases between. The CDR3 loop is CASSYLNRDEQFF. DNA for the CDR3: TGTGCCAGCAGTTACCTTAATCGGGATGAGCAGTTCTTC.